The rows below give T cell receptor beta chains drawn from one sample of a study of CD8+CD57+ T cells in acquired aplastic anemia. TCRdb reprocessed the reads with MiXCR, giving one entry per CDR3 protein. The sample contains 86,000 or so distinct CDR3 sequences, around 44% of which appear only once. Source material: sorted CD4+, CD8+, or CD8+CD57+ T cells (not recorded which) from PBMCs. The receptors derive from a human donor in good health, serving as a control. Both conserved end residues are part of each CDR3. A D gene is named only where the DNA matches it firmly. Rows may omit the clone size; those that give it use once, few, many or a size class.

v_call	clone_size	d_call	j_call	cdr3_nt	cdr3_aa
TRBV7-8	once	TRBD1	TRBJ2-7	TGTGCCAGCAGCTACCGGGACAGCGACGACGAGCAGTACTTC	CASSYRDSDDEQYF
TRBV29-1	.	TRBD1	TRBJ1-2	TGCAGCGTTGGGGACAGAACTAACTATGGCTACACCTTC	CSVGDRTNYGYTF
TRBV7-9	many	TRBD1	TRBJ2-7	TGTGCCAGCAGCGACCAGGGACAGGGCTACGAGCAGTACTTC	CASSDQGQGYEQYF
TRBV7-3	.	TRBD2	TRBJ2-2	TGTGCCAGCAGCTCCGCCGGAAGCGGGAGATCCGGGGAGCTGTTTTTT	CASSSAGSGRSGELFF
TRBV25-1	.	.	TRBJ2-5	TGTGCCAGCAGTGTATACAGGGACCAAGAGACCCAGTACTTC	CASSVYRDQETQYF
TRBV29-1	.	.	TRBJ2-3	TGCAGCGTCGGGACCAGCACAGATACGCAGTATTTT	CSVGTSTDTQYF
TRBV25-1	.	TRBD2	TRBJ2-7	TGTGCCAGCAGTGCCCTAGCGGATCAAGGCGAGCAGTACTTC	CASSALADQGEQYF
TRBV9	many	TRBD1	TRBJ1-1	TGTGCCAGCAGCACCGGACAGGGGGCTAGAAACACTGAAGCTTTCTTT	CASSTGQGARNTEAFF
TRBV29-1	.	.	TRBJ1-4	TGCAGCGTTGACTCGGGAGAAAAACTGTTTTTT	CSVDSGEKLFF
TRBV6-5	many	.	TRBJ1-2	TGTGCCAGCAGTTATCGAGGGGGTGACTATGGCTACACCTTC	CASSYRGGDYGYTF
TRBV10-1	.	TRBD1	TRBJ1-6	TGCGCCAGCAGTGTGGGACAGGGTACGGAATCAGCCCTCCACTTT	CASSVGQGTESALHF
TRBV11-2	.	.	TRBJ1-2	TGTGCCAGCAGCCCTCATCCCGTCAGGGACGGTCAGGGGTATGGCTACACCTTC	CASSPHPVRDGQGYGYTF
TRBV11-1	.	.	TRBJ1-2	TGTGCCAGCAGCTTAGGTATGGGACTTTATGGCTACACCTTC	CASSLGMGLYGYTF
TRBV4-1	.	TRBD1	TRBJ2-7	TGCGCCAGCAGGACAGCGGACAGGGGGGGGTTGCAGTACTTC	CASRTADRGGLQYF
TRBV2	.	.	TRBJ1-2	TGTGCCAGCAGTGGACAGGCGGTTATCGGCTATGGCTACACCTTC	CASSGQAVIGYGYTF
TRBV25-1	many	TRBD2	TRBJ2-3	TGTGCCAGCAGCGGGGGCGGGGGGGCAGGGGATACGCAGTATTTT	CASSGGGGAGDTQYF
TRBV6-5	.	.	TRBJ2-7	TGTGCCAGCAGCAGGGCCAATGAGCAGTACTTC	CASSRANEQYF
TRBV7-9	.	.	TRBJ2-7	TGTGCCAGCAGCTTAGGTGGGTTCGATGAGCAGTACTTC	CASSLGGFDEQYF
TRBV29-1	medium-sized	.	TRBJ2-7	TGCAGCGTTGTGGGGGGGCCTTCCGTAAGCTCCTACGAGCAGTACTTC	CSVVGGPSVSSYEQYF
TRBV30	.	.	TRBJ1-5	TGTGCCTGGAGCGGGAGTGGGAGGCAGCCCCAGCATTTT	CAWSGSGRQPQHF
TRBV27	many	TRBD1	TRBJ2-7	TGTGCCAGCAGTGACCCGGGACAGCCAAAGTACTTC	CASSDPGQPKYF
TRBV2	many	.	TRBJ2-7	TGTGCCAGCAGTGAAAGGGGGTTGGAGCAGTACTTC	CASSERGLEQYF